One and the same sample provided the 10 T cell receptor beta chains below, sequenced in a study of T cells in localized non-small cell lung cancer. TCRdb keeps only in-frame clones here, not all; method: immunoSEQ multiplex PCR. The sample consists of tens of thousands of clones, about 88% of them appearing once. Sequencing used PBMCs, obtained before any cancer treatment. These receptors all come from a man between 40 and 70 years old with stage II squamous cell lung carcinoma.

The chain is built from TRBV6-5 and TRBJ2-7; D assignment may be TRBD1 or TRBD2 (5 bases each). The CDR3 covers 13 residues. Germline V CDR1 and CDR2: MNHEY, SVGAGI. Trimming took 7 bases from V and 7 from J, leaving 17 bases between them. The CDR3, as DNA: TGTGCCAGCACCTCCCCCGGGACGGAAGAGCAGTACTTC. It codes for CASTSPGTEEQYF.

The chain links TRBV28 to TRBJ2-5, with D uncertain. Germline values: CDR1 MDHEN, CDR2 SYDVKM. V gave up 2 bases and J gave up 1 base, with 5 bases separating them. The CDR3 spans 13 residues. The CDR3 bases are TGTGCCAGCAGTTTAAGGGTCCAAGAGACCCAGTACTTC. Protein product: CASSLRVQETQYF. Full variable domain (remainder filled in from reference TRBV28 and TRBJ2-5): DVKVTQSSRYLVKRTGEKVFLECVQDMDHENMFWYRQDPGLGLRLIYFSYDVKMKEKGDIPEGYSVSREKKERFSLILESASTNQTSMYLCASSLRVQETQYFGPGTRLLVL.

This clone was observed once. The V gene is TRBV7-6, the J gene TRBJ2-2; the D gene is possibly TRBD2 (7 bases). The CDR3 contains 16 residues. The germline V gene has CDR1 SGHVS and CDR2 FNYEAQ. V lost 6 bases and J lost 6, with 20 bases in between. CDR3 residues: CASRSARGGPSGELFF. The CDR3 DNA reads as TGTGCCAGCAGATCGGCGAGGGGGGGGCCGTCCGGGGAGCTGTTTTTT.

The V gene is TRBV7-6, the J gene TRBJ2-2, with D hard to call. Germline CDR1 SGHVS, CDR2 FNYEAQ. Trimming took 6 bases from V and 6 from J, leaving 11 bases between them. The CDR3 is 13 residues long. CDR3 protein: CASRDGPAGELFF. CDR3 bases: TGTGCCAGCAGGGATGGACCGGCCGGGGAGCTGTTTTTT.

The gene calls are TRBV29-1 and TRBJ1-1; D is unclear. Trimming cost V 6 bases and J 4 bases, with 15 bases left between them. Germline CDR1 is SQVTM and CDR2 is ANQGSEA. This CDR3 spans 13 amino acids. CDR3 sequence: CSVRRGWGTEAFF. CDR3 nucleotide sequence: TGCAGCGTCAGACGGGGATGGGGCACTGAAGCTTTCTTT.

The chain has TRBV5-5 and TRBJ1-2; D is ambiguous. V was pared by 4 bases and J by 3 bases, with 16 bases between. This CDR3 spans 15 amino acids. Germline-derived CDR1 and CDR2 are SGHKS and YYEKEE (reference sequence). The CDR3 nucleotides read TGTGCCAGCAGCGTTCTTCTGAGTTTTTACTATGGCTACACCTTC. It codes for CASSVLLSFYYGYTF.

This chain joins TRBV27 and TRBJ2-4; maybe TRBD1 (6 bases). With 2 bases removed from V and 0 bases from J, the gap between germline ends came to 14 bases. This CDR3 is built from 17 residues. CDR1 and CDR2 (germline): MNHEY, SMNVEV (reference sequence). This chain's CDR3 is CASSLGPGQLAKNIQYF. CDR3 coding DNA: TGTGCCAGCAGTTTAGGACCTGGACAGTTAGCCAAAAACATTCAGTACTTC.

V gene TRBV4-3 combines with J gene TRBJ1-4; D is perhaps TRBD1 (6 bases). This CDR3 has 13 amino acids. Germline V CDR1 and CDR2: LGHNA, YSLEER. Trimming left V 8 bases short and J 3 bases short, with 10 bases between. The CDR3 nucleotides are TGCGCCAGCCGGGGGGCGTCTAATGAAAAACTGTTTTTT. This codes for CASRGASNEKLFF.

This chain connects TRBV6-5 to TRBJ2-1; D might be TRBD1 (6 bases). Germline V lookup: CDR1 MNHEY, CDR2 SVGAGI. CDR3 length: 13 residues. The V and J ends lost 8 bases and 4 bases respectively, with 12 bases between them. The CDR3 DNA reads TGTGCCAGCTCGTGGGACATATACAATGAGCAGTTCTTC. Its translation: CASSWDIYNEQFF.

The chain is built from TRBV6-5 and TRBJ1-1, with a tentative D call TRBD1 (5 bases). Trimming shortened V by 0 bases and J by 2 bases, and 10 bases separated the two germline ends. Germline V lookup: CDR1 MNHEY, CDR2 SVGAGI. The CDR3 totals 15 residues. The CDR3 coding sequence is TGTGCCAGCAGTTACTCGGCAGGGAAAAACACTGAAGCTTTCTTT. Its translation: CASSYSAGKNTEAFF.